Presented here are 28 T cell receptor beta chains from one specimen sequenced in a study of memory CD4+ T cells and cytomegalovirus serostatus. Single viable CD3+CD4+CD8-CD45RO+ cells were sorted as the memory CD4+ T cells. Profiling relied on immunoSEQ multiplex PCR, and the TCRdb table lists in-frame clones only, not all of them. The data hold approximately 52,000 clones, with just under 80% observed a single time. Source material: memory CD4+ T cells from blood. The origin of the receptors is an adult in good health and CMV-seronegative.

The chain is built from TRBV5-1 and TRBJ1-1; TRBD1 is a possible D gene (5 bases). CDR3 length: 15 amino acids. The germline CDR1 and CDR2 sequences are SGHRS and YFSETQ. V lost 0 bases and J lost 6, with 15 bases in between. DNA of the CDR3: TGCGCCAGCAGCTTGGCCGCGGGGGTCAGTGCTGAAGCTTTCTTT. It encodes CASSLAAGVSAEAFF.

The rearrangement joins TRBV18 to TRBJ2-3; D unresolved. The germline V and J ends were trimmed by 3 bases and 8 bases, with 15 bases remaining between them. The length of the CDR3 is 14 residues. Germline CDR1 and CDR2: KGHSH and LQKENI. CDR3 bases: TGTGCCAGCTCACCGGGCCAGGTCGAAGGTACGCAGTATTTT. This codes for CASSPGQVEGTQYF.

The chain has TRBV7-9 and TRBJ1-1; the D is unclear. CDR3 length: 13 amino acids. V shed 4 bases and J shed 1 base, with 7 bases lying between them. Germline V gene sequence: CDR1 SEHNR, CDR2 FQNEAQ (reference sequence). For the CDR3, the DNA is TGTGCCAGCAGCTGGAAGGGGAACACTGAAGCTTTCTTT. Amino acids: CASSWKGNTEAFF.

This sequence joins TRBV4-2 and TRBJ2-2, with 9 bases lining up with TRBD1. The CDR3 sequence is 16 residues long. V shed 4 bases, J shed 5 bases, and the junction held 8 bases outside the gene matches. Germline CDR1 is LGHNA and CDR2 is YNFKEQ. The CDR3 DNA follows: TGTGCCAGCAGCCCGGGGACAGGGATGGAGACCGGGGAGCTGTTTTTT. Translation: CASSPGTGMETGELFF.

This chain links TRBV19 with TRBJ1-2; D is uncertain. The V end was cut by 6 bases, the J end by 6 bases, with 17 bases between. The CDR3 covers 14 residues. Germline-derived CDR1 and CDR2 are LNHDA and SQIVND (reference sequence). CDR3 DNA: TGTGCCAGTAGGTTTAACCCCGTGACGAATGGCTACACCTTC. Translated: CASRFNPVTNGYTF.

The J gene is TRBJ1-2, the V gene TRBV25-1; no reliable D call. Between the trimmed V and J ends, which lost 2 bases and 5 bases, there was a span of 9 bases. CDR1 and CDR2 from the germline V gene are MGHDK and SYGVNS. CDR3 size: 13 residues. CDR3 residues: CASSEDVRYGYTF. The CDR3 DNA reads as TGTGCCAGCAGTGAAGACGTACGGTATGGCTACACCTTC.

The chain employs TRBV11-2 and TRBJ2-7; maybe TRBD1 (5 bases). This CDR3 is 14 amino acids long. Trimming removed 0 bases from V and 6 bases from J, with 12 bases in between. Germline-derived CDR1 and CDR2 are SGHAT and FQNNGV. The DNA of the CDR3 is TGTGCCAGCAGCTTAGATAAGGGGTCAGGCGAGCAGTACTTC. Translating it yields CASSLDKGSGEQYF.

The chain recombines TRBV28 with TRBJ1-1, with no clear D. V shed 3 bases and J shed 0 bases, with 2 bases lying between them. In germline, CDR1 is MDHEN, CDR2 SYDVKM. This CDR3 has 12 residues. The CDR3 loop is CASSFVNTEAFF. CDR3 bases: TGTGCCAGCAGTTTTGTGAACACTGAAGCTTTCTTT.

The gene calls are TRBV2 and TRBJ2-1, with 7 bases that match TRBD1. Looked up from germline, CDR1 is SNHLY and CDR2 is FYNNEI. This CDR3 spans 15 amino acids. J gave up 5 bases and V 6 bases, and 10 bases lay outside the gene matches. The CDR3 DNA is TGTGCCAGCAGGCCCGACAGGGTGAGGAACAATGAGCAGTTCTTC. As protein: CASRPDRVRNNEQFF.

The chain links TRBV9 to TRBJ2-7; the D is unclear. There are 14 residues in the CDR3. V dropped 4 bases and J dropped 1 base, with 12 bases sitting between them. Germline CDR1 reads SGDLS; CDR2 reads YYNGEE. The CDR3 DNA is TGTGCCAGCAGCCTCGGACCGAAGTCCTACGAGCAGTACTTC. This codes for CASSLGPKSYEQYF.

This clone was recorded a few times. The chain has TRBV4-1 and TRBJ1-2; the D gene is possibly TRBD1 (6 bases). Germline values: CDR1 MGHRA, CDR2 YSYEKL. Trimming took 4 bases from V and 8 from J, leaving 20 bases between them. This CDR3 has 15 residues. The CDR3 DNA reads TGCGCCAGCAGCCGCCCAAGGGAGGGGGGTAGGGGCTACACCTTC. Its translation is CASSRPREGGRGYTF.

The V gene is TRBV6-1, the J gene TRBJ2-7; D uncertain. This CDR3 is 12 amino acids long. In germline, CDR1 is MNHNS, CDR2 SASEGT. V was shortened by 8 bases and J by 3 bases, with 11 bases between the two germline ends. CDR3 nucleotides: TGTGCCAGCGCCTGGACGGACTACGAGCAGTACTTC. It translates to CASAWTDYEQYF.

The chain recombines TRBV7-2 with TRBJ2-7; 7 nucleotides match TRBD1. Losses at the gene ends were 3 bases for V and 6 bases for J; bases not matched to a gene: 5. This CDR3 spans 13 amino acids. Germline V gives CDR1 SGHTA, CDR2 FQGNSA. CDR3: CASSLATGFEQYF. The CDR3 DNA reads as TGTGCCAGCAGCTTGGCGACAGGGTTCGAGCAGTACTTC.

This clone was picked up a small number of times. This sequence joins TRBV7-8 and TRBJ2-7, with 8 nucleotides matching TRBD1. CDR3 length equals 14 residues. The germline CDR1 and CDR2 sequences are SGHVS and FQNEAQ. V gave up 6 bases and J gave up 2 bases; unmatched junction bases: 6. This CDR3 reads CASRPRQGTYEQYF. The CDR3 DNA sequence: TGTGCCAGCAGACCTCGACAGGGGACCTACGAGCAGTACTTC.

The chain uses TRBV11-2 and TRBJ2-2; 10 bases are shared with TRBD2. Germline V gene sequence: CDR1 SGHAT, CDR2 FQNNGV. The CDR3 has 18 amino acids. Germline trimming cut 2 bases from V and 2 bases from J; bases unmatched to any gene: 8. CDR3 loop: CASSLFVAGGSNTGELFF. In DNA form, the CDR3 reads TGTGCCAGCAGCTTATTCGTAGCGGGGGGCTCAAACACCGGGGAGCTGTTTTTT. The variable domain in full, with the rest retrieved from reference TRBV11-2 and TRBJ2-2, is EAGVAQSPRYKIIEKRQSVAFWCNPISGHATLYWYQQILGQGPKLLIQFQNNGVVDDSQLPKDRFSAERLKGVDSTLKIQPAKLEDSAVYLCASSLFVAGGSNTGELFFGEGSRLTVL.

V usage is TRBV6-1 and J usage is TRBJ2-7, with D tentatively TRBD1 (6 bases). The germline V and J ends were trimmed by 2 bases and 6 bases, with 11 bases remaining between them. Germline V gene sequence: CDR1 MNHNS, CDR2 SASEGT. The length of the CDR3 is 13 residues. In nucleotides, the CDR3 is TGTGCCAGCAGTGAACAGGGGTCGGGCGAGCAGTACTTC. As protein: CASSEQGSGEQYF.

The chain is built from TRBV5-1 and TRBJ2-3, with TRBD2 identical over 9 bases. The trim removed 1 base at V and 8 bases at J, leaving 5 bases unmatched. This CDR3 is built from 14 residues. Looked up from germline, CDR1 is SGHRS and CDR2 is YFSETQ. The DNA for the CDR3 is TGCGCCAGCAGCTTGTATAGCGGGGGAGGTACGCAGTATTTT. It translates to CASSLYSGGGTQYF.

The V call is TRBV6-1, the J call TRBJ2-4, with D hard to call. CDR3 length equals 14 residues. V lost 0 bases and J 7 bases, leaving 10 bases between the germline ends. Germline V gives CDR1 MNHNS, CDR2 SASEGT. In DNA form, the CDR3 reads TGTGCCAGCAGTGAAGCGTCGGTAGGGAACATTCAGTACTTC. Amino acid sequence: CASSEASVGNIQYF.

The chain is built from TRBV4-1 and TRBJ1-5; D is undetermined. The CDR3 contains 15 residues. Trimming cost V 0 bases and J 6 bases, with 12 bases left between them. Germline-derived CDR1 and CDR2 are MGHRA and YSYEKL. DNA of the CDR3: TGCGCCAGCAGCCAAGAAGGGCGGGGTGCTCAGCCCCAGCATTTT. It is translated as CASSQEGRGAQPQHF.

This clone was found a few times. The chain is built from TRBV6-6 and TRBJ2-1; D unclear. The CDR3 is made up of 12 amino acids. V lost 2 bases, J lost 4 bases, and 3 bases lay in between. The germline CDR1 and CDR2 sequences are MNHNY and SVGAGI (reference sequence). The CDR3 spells CASSYPYNEQFF. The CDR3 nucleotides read TGTGCCAGCAGTTACCCTTACAATGAGCAGTTCTTC.

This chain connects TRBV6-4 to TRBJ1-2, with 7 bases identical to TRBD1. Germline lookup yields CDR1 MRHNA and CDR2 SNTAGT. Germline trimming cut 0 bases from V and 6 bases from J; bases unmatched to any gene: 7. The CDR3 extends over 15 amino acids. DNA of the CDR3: TGTGCCAGCAGTGACTCGGGACAGCGGGCGGATGGCTACACCTTC. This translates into CASSDSGQRADGYTF.

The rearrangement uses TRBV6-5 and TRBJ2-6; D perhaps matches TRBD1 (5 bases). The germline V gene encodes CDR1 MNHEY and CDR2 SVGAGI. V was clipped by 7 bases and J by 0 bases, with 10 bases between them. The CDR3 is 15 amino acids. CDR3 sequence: CASIHQGSGANVLTF. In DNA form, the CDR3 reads TGTGCCAGCATCCACCAGGGCTCTGGGGCCAACGTCCTGACTTTC.

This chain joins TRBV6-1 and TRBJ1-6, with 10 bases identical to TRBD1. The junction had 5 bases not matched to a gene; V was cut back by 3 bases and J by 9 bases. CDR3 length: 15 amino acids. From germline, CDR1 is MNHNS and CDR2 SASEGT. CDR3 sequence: CASSEMGQGLSPLHF. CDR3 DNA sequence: TGTGCCAGCAGTGAGATGGGACAGGGGCTTTCACCCCTCCACTTT.

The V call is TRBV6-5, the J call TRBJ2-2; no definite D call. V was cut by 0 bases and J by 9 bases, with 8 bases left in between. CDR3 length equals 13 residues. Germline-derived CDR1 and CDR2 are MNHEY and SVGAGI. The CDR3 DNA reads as TGTGCCAGCAGTTACTCAGGGTCCAGGGAGCTGTTTTTT. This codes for CASSYSGSRELFF.

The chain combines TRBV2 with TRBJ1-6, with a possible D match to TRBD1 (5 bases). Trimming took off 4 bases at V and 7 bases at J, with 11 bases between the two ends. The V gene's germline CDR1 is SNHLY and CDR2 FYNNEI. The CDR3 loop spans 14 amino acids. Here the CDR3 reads CASSGDRWNSPLHF. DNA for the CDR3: TGTGCCAGCAGTGGGGACCGTTGGAATTCACCCCTCCACTTT.

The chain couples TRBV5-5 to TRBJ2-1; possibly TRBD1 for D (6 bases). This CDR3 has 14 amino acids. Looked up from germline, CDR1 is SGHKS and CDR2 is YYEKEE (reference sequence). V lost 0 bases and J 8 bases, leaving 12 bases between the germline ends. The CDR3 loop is CASSLALGAHEQFF. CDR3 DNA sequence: TGTGCCAGCAGCTTGGCTCTGGGGGCGCATGAGCAGTTCTTC.

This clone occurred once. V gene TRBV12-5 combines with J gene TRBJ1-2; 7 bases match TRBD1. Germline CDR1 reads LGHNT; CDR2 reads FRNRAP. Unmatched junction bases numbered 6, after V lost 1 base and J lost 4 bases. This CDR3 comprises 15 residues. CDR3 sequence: CASGLAGTASYGYTF. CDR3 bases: TGTGCTAGTGGTTTGGCCGGGACAGCAAGCTATGGCTACACCTTC. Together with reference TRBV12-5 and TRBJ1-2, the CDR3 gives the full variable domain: DARVTQTPRHKVTEMGQEVTMRCQPILGHNTVFWYRQTMMQGLELLAYFRNRAPLDDSGMPKDRFSAEMPDATLATLKIQPSEPRDSAVYFCASGLAGTASYGYTFGSGTRLTVV.

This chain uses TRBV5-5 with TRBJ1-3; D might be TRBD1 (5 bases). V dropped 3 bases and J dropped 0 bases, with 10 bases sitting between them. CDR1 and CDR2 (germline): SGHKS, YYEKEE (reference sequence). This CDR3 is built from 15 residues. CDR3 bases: TGTGCCAGCAGCTGGAATCAGGGCTCTGGAAACACCATATATTTT. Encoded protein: CASSWNQGSGNTIYF.